This note documents a single TCR beta chain sequence. This clone was seen a handful of times. Its antigen remains undetermined. No much larger clone exists at a distance of one base, and base qualities are not known. This entry belongs to a study of blood T cell repertoires in COVID-19 (TCRdb year 2020). Regarding the study in general: Samples covering the acute and convalescent phases of COVID-19 were provided by collaborators in the United States, Italy and Spain. The prospective study material was composed of cDNA or gDNA derived from T cells, B-cell-depleted T cells, or PBMCs. A de-identified subject ID, COVID-19 status, age in years and sex were almost always included in the sample metadata. Deeply sampled blood TCRbeta repertoires from subjects exposed to, actively infected with, or recovered from COVID-19 were included in the dataset. The repertoires were released in a freely available public database intended as a resource for research on the immune response to SARS-CoV-2. Samples came from the ongoing ImmuneRACE study (first 160 participants) plus 1,254 subjects from 6 global collaborators. Where HLA class I and class II types were available, the types were taken from metadata supplied by the sample provider, not from assay-based typing. Findings and caveats that apply to the study as a whole: How much clinical and demographic metadata was included differed by source and by participant, and the metadata was provided uncurated.

The collaborating institutions used their own protocols to collect whole blood in K2EDTA tubes. For TCRbeta analysis, collaborator samples were shipped as frozen whole blood, as isolated PBMCs, or as DNA extracted from either sample type. Via the germline V gene (reference sequence), CDR1 is GTSNPN and CDR2 SVGIG. Deletion took 4 bases off V and 3 bases off J, with a span of 12 bases between the germline ends. Inclusive of the bounding cysteine and phenylalanine, the CDR3 is 13 residues long. Only the CDR3 DNA stays, 39 bases, in frame from base 1. The immunoSEQ Assay, a bias-controlled multiplex PCR, was used to amplify TCRbeta CDR3 regions from genomic DNA. Regarding the original processing steps: Within the assay, amplification of reference gene primers was used to estimate how many nucleated cells each sample contained. To quantify the absolute abundance of each unique TCRbeta CDR3 rearrangement, sequence reads were collapsed and filtered. Productive Simpson clonality was computed per sample as the square root of Simpson's diversity index over productive rearrangements. Held by TCRdb, this immuneACCESS table contains in-frame sequences only and omits some clones. Under half of the omission traces to an unresolved V gene where checked; the cause of the rest is unknown. V, J and clone size are those of that table, while D and trimming were read from the DNA. The sample table shows under 250,000 clones, and about four fifths are seen once. The ten top clones hold roughly 2.4% of the sample.

The sequence derives from a woman in her sixties with acute or convalescent COVID-19. Material for sequencing was peripheral blood. The chain is made from TRBV30 and TRBJ1-1; a tentative D match to TRBD1 spans 6 bases. The DNA sequence reads TGTGCCTGGACATTTGCAGGGGACACTGAAGCTTTCTTT. It specifies CAWTFAGDTEAFF.